This entry lists 9 T cell receptor beta chains sequenced from one sample in a study of long-term antiretroviral therapy in people with HIV. Samples were assayed with immunoSEQ v3.0 at survey level. Clones were read by immunoSEQ multiplex PCR, and TCRdb kept only the in-frame ones, dropping some. The profile shows some 19,000 clones, roughly 86% of them singletons. The material sequenced was unsorted PBMCs, taken 0.5 years after starting antiretroviral therapy. The receptor set was obtained from a man aged 40-50 years with HIV.

The chain links TRBV9 to TRBJ2-7; 7 bases agree with TRBD1. Trimming removed 4 bases from V and 2 bases from J; junction bases left unmatched: 6. Germline values: CDR1 SGDLS, CDR2 YYNGEE. The CDR3 runs 14 residues. The CDR3 protein is CASSTEGQPYEQYF. Here the CDR3 DNA reads TGTGCCAGCAGCACTGAGGGACAGCCCTACGAGCAGTACTTC.

The V and J genes are TRBV5-1 and TRBJ2-2; no clear D. The CDR3 sequence is 13 residues long. Germline assignment: CDR1 SGHRS and CDR2 YFSETQ. Deletions cut 0 bases from V and 4 bases from J, with 4 bases between. The CDR3, as DNA: TGCGCCAGCAGCTTGGGCCCCACCGGGGAGCTGTTTTTT. This translates into CASSLGPTGELFF.

The genes are TRBV27 and TRBJ1-1, with TRBD1 matching 9 bases. This CDR3 comprises 15 residues. Unmatched junction bases numbered 4, after V lost 5 bases and J lost 0 bases. Germline assignment: CDR1 MNHEY and CDR2 SMNVEV (reference sequence). The chain's CDR3 is CASSGGDRVNTEAFF. The CDR3 nucleotides are TGTGCCAGCAGTGGGGGGGACAGGGTGAACACTGAAGCTTTCTTT.

This sequence joins TRBV7-9 and TRBJ2-1, with TRBD2 matching over 10 bases. V lost 4 bases to trimming and J lost 4 bases; unmatched junction nucleotides: 10. This CDR3 is 17 amino acids long. Per germline, CDR1 SEHNR and CDR2 FQNEAQ (reference sequence). Here the CDR3 DNA reads TGTGCCAGCAGCTCCTCTGTCCCTAGCGGGAGTTACAATGAGCAGTTCTTC. It specifies CASSSSVPSGSYNEQFF. Supplemented by reference TRBV7-9 and TRBJ2-1, the full variable domain reads DTGVSQNPRHKITKRGQNVTFRCDPISEHNRLYWYRQTLGQGPEFLTYFQNEAQLEKSRLLSDRFSAERPKGSFSTLEIQRTEQGDSAMYLCASSSSVPSGSYNEQFFGPGTRLTVL.

The genes are TRBV2 and TRBJ1-1; tentatively, D is TRBD1 (5 bases). The V end lost 8 bases, the J end lost 1 base, and 14 bases lay between the germline ends. CDR1 is SNHLY and CDR2 is FYNNEI in the germline V gene. The CDR3 covers 14 residues. CDR3 sequence reads: CASRGEIGNTEAFF. The CDR3 DNA follows: TGTGCCAGCCGGGGGGAAATTGGGAACACTGAAGCTTTCTTT.

The chain carries TRBV11-1 and TRBJ2-3; TRBD2 matches 7 bases. CDR1 is SGHAT, CDR2 FQDESV, per germline (reference sequence). J gave up 0 bases and V 8 bases, and 17 bases lay outside the gene matches. The CDR3 is 18 amino acids. The CDR3, as DNA: TGTGCCAGCGCCCTCCTTGGCGGGAGCGATCCTAGCACAGATACGCAGTATTTT. It is translated as CASALLGGSDPSTDTQYF.

The chain uses TRBV29-1 and TRBJ2-7; no clear D gene. The CDR3 spans 11 residues. Trimming cost V 6 bases and J 4 bases, with 10 bases left between them. Germline V gene lookup returns CDR1 SQVTM and CDR2 ANQGSEA. CDR3 coding DNA: TGCAGCGTCGAAACTCAATACGAGCAGTACTTC. This translates into CSVETQYEQYF.

J is TRBJ2-7 and V is TRBV5-1, with D tentatively TRBD2 (5 bases). Germline CDR1 reads SGHRS; CDR2 reads YFSETQ. This CDR3 comprises 15 residues. V shed 4 bases and J shed 2 bases, with 16 bases lying between them. The DNA for the CDR3 is TGCGCCAGCAGCCGGGATTCGGCTGATCCCTACGAGCAGTACTTC. Translated, it gives CASSRDSADPYEQYF. The whole variable domain, filled in from reference TRBV5-1 and TRBJ2-7, reads KAGVTQTPRYLIKTRGQQVTLSCSPISGHRSVSWYQQTPGQGLQFLFEYFSETQRNKGNFPGRFSGRQFSNSRSEMNVSTLELGDSALYLCASSRDSADPYEQYFGPGTRLTVT.

This clone was observed a single time. CDR3 in DNA: TGCACCAGCAGCCAAGTCGGCAGCTCCTACGAGCAGTACTTC. Translating it yields CTSSQVGSSYEQYF. The V call is TRBV1, the J call TRBJ2-7. TRBV1 is reported as a pseudogene. There are 14 residues in the CDR3.